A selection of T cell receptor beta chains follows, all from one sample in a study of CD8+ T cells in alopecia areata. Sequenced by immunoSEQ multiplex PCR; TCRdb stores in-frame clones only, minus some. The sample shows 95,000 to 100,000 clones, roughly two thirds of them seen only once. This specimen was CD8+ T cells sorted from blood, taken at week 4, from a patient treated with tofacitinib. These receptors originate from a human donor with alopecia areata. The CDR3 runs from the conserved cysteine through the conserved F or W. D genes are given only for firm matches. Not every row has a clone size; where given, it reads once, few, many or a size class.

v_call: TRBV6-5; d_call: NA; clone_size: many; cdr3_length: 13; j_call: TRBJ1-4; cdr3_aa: CASSDWSGEKLFF; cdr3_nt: TGTGCCAGCAGTGACTGGTCAGGCGAAAAACTGTTTTTT
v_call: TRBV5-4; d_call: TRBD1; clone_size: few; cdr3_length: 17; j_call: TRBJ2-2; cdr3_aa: CASSLARDRGFPGELFF; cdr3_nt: TGTGCCAGCAGCCTGGCCAGGGACAGGGGCTTCCCCGGGGAGCTGTTTTTT
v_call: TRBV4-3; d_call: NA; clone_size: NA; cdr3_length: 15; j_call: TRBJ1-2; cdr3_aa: CASSQDFVLNYGYTF; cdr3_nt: TGCGCCAGCAGCCAAGATTTCGTACTTAACTATGGCTACACCTTC
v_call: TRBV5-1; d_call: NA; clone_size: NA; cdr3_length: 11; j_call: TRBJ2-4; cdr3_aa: CASSKGDIQYF; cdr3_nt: TGCGCCAGCAGCAAGGGGGACATTCAGTACTTC
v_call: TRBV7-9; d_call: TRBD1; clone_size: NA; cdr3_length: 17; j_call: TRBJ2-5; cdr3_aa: CASSSPGTGDFQETQYF; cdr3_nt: TGTGCCAGCAGCTCCCCCGGGACAGGGGATTTTCAAGAGACCCAGTACTTC
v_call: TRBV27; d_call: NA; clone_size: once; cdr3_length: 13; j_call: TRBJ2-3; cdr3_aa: CASSLRSTDTQYF; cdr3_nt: TGTGCCAGCAGTTTACGTAGCACAGATACGCAGTATTTT
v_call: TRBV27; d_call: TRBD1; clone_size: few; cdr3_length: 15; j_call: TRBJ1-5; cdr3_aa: CASSLTGEWNQPQHF; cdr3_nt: TGTGCCAGCAGTTTAACAGGGGAATGGAATCAGCCCCAGCATTTT
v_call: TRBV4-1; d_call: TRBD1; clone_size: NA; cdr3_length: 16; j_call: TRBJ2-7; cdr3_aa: CASSQDRGTGDYEQYF; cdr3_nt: TGCGCCAGCAGCCAAGATCGGGGGACAGGGGACTACGAGCAGTACTTC
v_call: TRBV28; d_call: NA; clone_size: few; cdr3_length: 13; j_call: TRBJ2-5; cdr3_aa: CASSLLGEYGQYF; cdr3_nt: TGTGCCAGCAGTTTATTGGGAGAATACGGCCAGTACTTC
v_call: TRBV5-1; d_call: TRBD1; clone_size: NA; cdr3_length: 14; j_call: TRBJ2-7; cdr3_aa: CASSYRDRVYEQYF; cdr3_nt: TGCGCCAGCAGCTACCGGGACAGGGTTTACGAGCAGTACTTC
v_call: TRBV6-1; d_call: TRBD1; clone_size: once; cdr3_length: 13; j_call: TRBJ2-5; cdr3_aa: CATGQDNVETQYF; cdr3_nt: TGTGCCACGGGACAGGACAATGTGGAGACCCAGTACTTC
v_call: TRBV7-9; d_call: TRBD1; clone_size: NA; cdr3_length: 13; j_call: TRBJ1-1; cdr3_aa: CASSLDRATEAFF; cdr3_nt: TGTGCCAGCAGCCTTGACAGGGCCACTGAAGCTTTCTTT
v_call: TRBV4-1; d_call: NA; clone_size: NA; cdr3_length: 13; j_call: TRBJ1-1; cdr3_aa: CASSQGSNTEAFF; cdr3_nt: TGCGCCAGCAGCCAAGGGAGCAACACTGAAGCTTTCTTT
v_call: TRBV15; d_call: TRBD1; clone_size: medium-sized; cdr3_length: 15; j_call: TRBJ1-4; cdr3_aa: CATSRDQGGVEKLFF; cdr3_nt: TGTGCCACCAGCAGAGATCAGGGGGGAGTAGAAAAACTGTTTTTT
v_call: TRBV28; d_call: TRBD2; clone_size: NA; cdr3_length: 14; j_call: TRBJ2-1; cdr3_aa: CASLRGTTYNEQFF; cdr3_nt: TGTGCCAGCCTCCGCGGGACTACCTACAATGAGCAGTTCTTC
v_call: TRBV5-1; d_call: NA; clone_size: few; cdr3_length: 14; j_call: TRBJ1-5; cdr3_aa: CASSLGREGQPQHF; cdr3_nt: TGCGCCAGCAGCTTGGGACGGGAGGGTCAGCCCCAGCATTTT
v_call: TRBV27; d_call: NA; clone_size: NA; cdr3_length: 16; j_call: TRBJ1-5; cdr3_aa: CASSLLSPRANQPQHF; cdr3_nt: TGTGCCAGCAGTTTATTGTCTCCCAGGGCTAATCAGCCCCAGCATTTT
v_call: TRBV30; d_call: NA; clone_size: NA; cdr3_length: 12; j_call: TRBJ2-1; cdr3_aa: CAWAQGFNEQFF; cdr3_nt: TGTGCCTGGGCACAGGGTTTCAATGAGCAGTTCTTC
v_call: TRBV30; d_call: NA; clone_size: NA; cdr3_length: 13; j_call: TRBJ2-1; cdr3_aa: CAWSVFRANEQFF; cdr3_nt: TGTGCCTGGAGTGTATTTAGGGCCAATGAGCAGTTCTTC
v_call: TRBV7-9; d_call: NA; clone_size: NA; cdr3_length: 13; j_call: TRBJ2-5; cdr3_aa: CASSLSEEETQYF; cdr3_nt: TGTGCCAGCAGCTTATCAGAAGAAGAGACCCAGTACTTC
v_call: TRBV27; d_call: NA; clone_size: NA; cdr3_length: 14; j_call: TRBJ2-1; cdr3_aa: CASSLSDPYNEQFF; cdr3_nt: TGTGCCAGCAGTTTATCCGATCCCTACAATGAGCAGTTCTTC
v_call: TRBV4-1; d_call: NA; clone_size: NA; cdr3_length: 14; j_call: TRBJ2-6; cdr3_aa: CASSPGTGANVLTF; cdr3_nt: TGCGCCAGCAGCCCAGGGACTGGGGCCAACGTCCTGACTTTC
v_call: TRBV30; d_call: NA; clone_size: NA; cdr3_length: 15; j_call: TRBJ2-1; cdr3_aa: CAWSGGRTSYNEQFF; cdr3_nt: TGTGCCTGGAGTGGTGGGCGGACCTCTTACAATGAGCAGTTCTTC
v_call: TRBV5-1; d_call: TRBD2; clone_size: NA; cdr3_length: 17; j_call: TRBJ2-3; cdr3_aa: CASSLGLAGEGTDTQYF; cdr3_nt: TGCGCCAGCAGCTTGGGACTAGCGGGAGAGGGAACAGATACGCAGTATTTT
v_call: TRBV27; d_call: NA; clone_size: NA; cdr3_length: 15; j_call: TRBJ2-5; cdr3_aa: CASAPGTILGETQYF; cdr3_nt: TGTGCCAGTGCACCTGGGACAATCCTTGGGGAGACCCAGTACTTC
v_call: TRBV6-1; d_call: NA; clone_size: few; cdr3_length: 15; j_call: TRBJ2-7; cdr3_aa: CASSETAGFSYEQYF; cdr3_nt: TGTGCCAGCAGTGAAACGGCAGGGTTCTCCTACGAGCAGTACTTC
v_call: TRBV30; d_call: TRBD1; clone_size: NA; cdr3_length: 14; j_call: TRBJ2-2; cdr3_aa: CAWSVAGGTGELFF; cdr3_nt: TGTGCCTGGAGTGTGGCAGGGGGCACCGGGGAGCTGTTTTTT
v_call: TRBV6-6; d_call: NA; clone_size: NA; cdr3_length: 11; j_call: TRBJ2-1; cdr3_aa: CACRMYNEQFF; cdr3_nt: TGTGCCTGCAGAATGTACAATGAGCAGTTCTTC
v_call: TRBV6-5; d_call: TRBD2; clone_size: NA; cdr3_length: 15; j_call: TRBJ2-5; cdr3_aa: CASSPSGGRGETQYF; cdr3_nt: TGTGCCAGCAGCCCTAGCGGGGGGCGGGGAGAGACCCAGTACTTC
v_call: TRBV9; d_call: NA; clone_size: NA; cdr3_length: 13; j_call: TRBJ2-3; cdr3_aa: CASSPLVTDTQYF; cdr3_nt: TGTGCCAGCAGCCCCCTTGTGACAGATACGCAGTATTTT
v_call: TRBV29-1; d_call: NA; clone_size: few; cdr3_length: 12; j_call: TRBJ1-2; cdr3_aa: CSVIGGAEGYTF; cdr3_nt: TGCAGCGTTATCGGGGGTGCTGAGGGCTACACCTTC
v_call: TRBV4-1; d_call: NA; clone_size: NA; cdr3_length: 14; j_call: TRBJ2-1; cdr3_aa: CASSPGTVHNEQFF; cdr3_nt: TGCGCCAGCAGCCCCGGGACTGTCCACAATGAGCAGTTCTTC
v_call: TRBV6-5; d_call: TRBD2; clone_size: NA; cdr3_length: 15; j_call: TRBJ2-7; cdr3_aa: CASIGLAGDDDEQYF; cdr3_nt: TGTGCCAGCATTGGACTAGCGGGAGACGACGACGAGCAGTACTTC
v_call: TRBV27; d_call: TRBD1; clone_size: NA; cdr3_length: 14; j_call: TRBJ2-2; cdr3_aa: CASSSGQGARELFF; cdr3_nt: TGTGCCAGCAGTAGCGGACAGGGGGCGCGGGAGCTGTTTTTT
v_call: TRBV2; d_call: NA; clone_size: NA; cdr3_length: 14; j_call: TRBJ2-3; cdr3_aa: CASSARDSTDTQYF; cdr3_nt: TGTGCCAGCAGCGCTCGGGACAGCACAGATACGCAGTATTTT
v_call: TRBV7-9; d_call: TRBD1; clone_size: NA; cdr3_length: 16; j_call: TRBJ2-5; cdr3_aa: CASSRTKAGGQETQYF; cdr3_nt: TGTGCCAGCAGCCGCACCAAGGCAGGGGGTCAAGAGACCCAGTACTTC
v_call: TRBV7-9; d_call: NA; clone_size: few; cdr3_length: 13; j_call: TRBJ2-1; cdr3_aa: CASSPGNRDEQFF; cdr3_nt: TGTGCCAGCAGCCCAGGTAATCGAGATGAGCAGTTCTTC
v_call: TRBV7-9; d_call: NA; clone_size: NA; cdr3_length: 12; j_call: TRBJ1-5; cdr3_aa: CASSLGGQPQHF; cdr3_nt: TGTGCCAGCAGCTTAGGTGGGCAGCCCCAGCATTTT
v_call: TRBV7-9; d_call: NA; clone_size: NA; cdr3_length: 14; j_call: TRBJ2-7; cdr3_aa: CASSPRDIGHEQYF; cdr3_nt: TGTGCCAGCAGCCCCAGGGACATCGGCCACGAGCAGTACTTC
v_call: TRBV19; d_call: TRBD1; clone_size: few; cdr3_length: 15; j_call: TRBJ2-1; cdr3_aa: CASSISDRGEIEQFF; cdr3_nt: TGTGCCAGTAGTATCTCGGACAGGGGGGAAATTGAACAGTTCTTC
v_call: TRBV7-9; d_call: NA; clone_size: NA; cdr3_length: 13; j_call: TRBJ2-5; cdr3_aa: CASIPQGQETQYF; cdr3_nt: TGTGCCAGCATCCCACAGGGACAAGAGACCCAGTACTTC